The next 20 T cell receptor beta chains were all read from a single sample in a study of beta chain features in type 1 diabetes. Reverse transcription of all isolated RNA meant that expressed TCRB transcripts were sequenced. The data were produced by immunoSEQ multiplex PCR, yet TCRdb's version contains in-frame clones alone and is incomplete. The sample has approximately 250,000 clones, less than 15% seen once; the top ten hold approximately 0.024%. Material for sequencing was naive CD4+ T cells from blood. The receptors here all came from a woman between 35 and 50 years old in good health.

This clone was seen a single time. The chain joins TRBV6-5 to TRBJ2-1; 10 bases fit TRBD1. Germline V gives CDR1 MNHEY, CDR2 SVGAGI. This CDR3 region has 13 residues. V was pared by 11 bases and J by 6 bases, with 7 bases of the junction left unmatched. The CDR3 sequence is CASEGQGSNEQFF. CDR3 nucleotide sequence: TGTGCCTCGGAGGGACAGGGGTCCAATGAGCAGTTCTTC.

This clone was seen more than once but under ten times. This chain connects TRBV6-1 to TRBJ2-7; D may be TRBD1 (5 bases). The germline CDR1 and CDR2 sequences are MNHNS and SASEGT. The length of the CDR3 is 13 residues. The ends were cut back, 6 bases at V and 8 bases at J, with 17 bases in the middle. In DNA, the CDR3 is TGTGCCAGCAGAGCCACCACAGGAGTCCAGCAGTACTTC. This translates into CASRATTGVQQYF.

The J gene is TRBJ2-3, the V gene TRBV5-6; 7 nucleotides match TRBD1. The CDR3 consists of 16 residues. Germline V gene sequence: CDR1 SGHDT, CDR2 YYEEEE. The V gene end was trimmed by 4 bases and the J gene end by 2 bases; junction bases not matched to a gene: 10. The CDR3 here is CASSPPETGITDTQYF. CDR3 in DNA: TGTGCCAGCAGCCCTCCCGAGACAGGGATCACAGATACGCAGTATTTT.

The chain links TRBV13 to TRBJ1-2; D unclear. V dropped 1 base and J dropped 7 bases, with 4 bases sitting between them. This CDR3 contains 11 residues. The germline gives CDR1 PRHDT, CDR2 FYEKMQ (reference sequence). CDR3 in amino acids: CASSLAGGYTF. The CDR3 DNA follows: TGTGCCAGCAGCTTAGCAGGTGGCTACACCTTC. Supplemented by reference TRBV13 and TRBJ1-2, the full variable domain reads AAGVIQSPRHLIKEKRETATLKCYPIPRHDTVYWYQQGPGQDPQFLISFYEKMQSDKGSIPDRFSAQQFSDYHSELNMSSLELGDSALYFCASSLAGGYTFGSGTRLTVV.

V gene TRBV10-3 combines with J gene TRBJ2-7, with 8 bases that match TRBD2. CDR3 size: 13 residues. Trimming took 7 bases from V and 2 from J; bases not matched to a gene: 4. The germline V gene has CDR1 ENHRY and CDR2 SYGVKD. The CDR3 coding sequence is TGTGCCATCATGGCGGGAGGAACCTACGAGCAGTACTTC. Translating gives CAIMAGGTYEQYF.

A few counts support this clone. J is TRBJ1-5 and V is TRBV7-2; D is uncertain. Germline V CDR1 and CDR2: SGHTA, FQGNSA. This CDR3 spans 14 amino acids. V was trimmed by 3 bases and J by 1 base, leaving 7 bases between them. This CDR3 is CASSFDKSNQPQHF. The CDR3 DNA is TGTGCCAGCAGCTTTGACAAGAGCAATCAGCCCCAGCATTTT.

There are a few counts of this clone. V usage is TRBV9 and J usage is TRBJ2-1, with TRBD1 identical over 10 bases. The CDR3 loop spans 16 amino acids. The V gene end was trimmed by 3 bases and the J gene end by 3 bases; junction bases not matched to a gene: 6. Germline V gene lookup returns CDR1 SGDLS and CDR2 YYNGEE. CDR3 residues: CASSGRRDRGYNEQFF. CDR3 nucleotides: TGTGCCAGCAGCGGACGGCGGGACAGGGGCTACAATGAGCAGTTCTTC.

This clone came up a few times. The DNA of the CDR3 is TGTGCCACCAGCAGAGATGGGGGCAGCGGGGAGCTGTTTTTT. Its protein product is CATSRDGGSGELFF. V is TRBV15 and J is TRBJ2-2; D is perhaps TRBD1 (6 bases). Per germline, CDR1 LNHNV and CDR2 YYDKDF (reference sequence). Trimming left V 0 bases short and J 7 bases short, with 9 bases between. The CDR3 has 14 residues.

The rearrangement joins TRBV4-1 to TRBJ2-5; TRBD2 matches at 7 bases. The V segment lost 3 bases and the J segment 1 base; nucleotides outside the gene matches: 5. The CDR3 extends over 15 amino acids. The germline gives CDR1 MGHRA, CDR2 YSYEKL. The CDR3 coding sequence is TGCGCCAGCAGCCAGGGAGGGGTTGTCCAAGAGACCCAGTACTTC. This translates into CASSQGGVVQETQYF.

V and J are TRBV5-6 and TRBJ1-3; D not resolved. With 3 bases removed from V and 6 bases from J, the gap between germline ends came to 13 bases. The CDR3 extends over 14 amino acids. CDR1 and CDR2 from the germline V gene are SGHDT and YYEEEE. CDR3 protein: CASSWILEENTIYF. In nucleotides, the CDR3 is TGTGCCAGCAGCTGGATACTGGAGGAAAACACCATATATTTT.

This clone was found many times. The genes are TRBV19 and TRBJ2-1; the match to TRBD1 covers 7 bases. The V and J ends lost 3 bases and 1 base, in that order; junction bases with no gene match: 6. Germline V gene data show CDR1 as LNHDA and CDR2 as SQIVND (reference sequence). The CDR3 length is 16 residues. CDR3 bases: TGTGCCAGTAGTATCGAGACAGGGTGGTCCTACAATGAGCAGTTCTTC. This sequence encodes CASSIETGWSYNEQFF.

In this sample, this clone turned up a few times. The genes are TRBV25-1 and TRBJ2-1, with D perhaps matching TRBD2 (5 bases). The germline V gene encodes CDR1 MGHDK and CDR2 SYGVNS. The V end was cut by 3 bases, the J end by 4 bases, with 13 bases between. The CDR3 runs to 15 residues. As DNA, the CDR3 is TGTGCCAGCAGTGACTGGAGGACTGGGTACAATGAGCAGTTCTTC. It codes for CASSDWRTGYNEQFF.

The chain's CDR3 is CASRREGRKDTQYF. CDR3 in DNA: TGTGCCAGTCGAAGGGAGGGGAGGAAAGATACGCAGTATTTT. The J gene is TRBJ2-3, the V gene TRBV6-5; 7 bases agree with TRBD2. Germline V gene data show CDR1 as MNHEY and CDR2 as SVGAGI. Trimming at V came to 9 bases and at J to 5 bases, leaving 11 bases not matched to a gene. The CDR3 loop spans 14 amino acids.

The CDR3 protein is CASSVTGSGNTIYF. DNA for the CDR3: TGTGCCAGTAGTGTCACAGGCTCTGGAAACACCATATATTTT. J is TRBJ1-3 and V is TRBV19; D possibly corresponds to TRBD1 (5 bases). V shed 5 bases and J shed 0 bases, with 8 bases lying between them. The germline gives CDR1 LNHDA, CDR2 SQIVND (reference sequence). The CDR3 length is 14 residues.

This clone was observed a few times. The V gene is TRBV18, the J gene TRBJ2-5, with a weak D call TRBD2 (6 bases). Germline-derived CDR1 and CDR2 are KGHSH and LQKENI. CDR3 length equals 12 residues. V lost 8 bases to trimming and J lost 5 bases, with 12 bases between them. The CDR3 protein is CASAGREETQYF. CDR3 coding DNA: TGTGCCAGCGCCGGTCGGGAGGAGACCCAGTACTTC.

The chain combines TRBV7-9 with TRBJ1-5, with 10 nucleotides matching TRBD1. CDR1 and CDR2 from the germline V gene are SEHNR and FQNEAQ (reference sequence). The junction had 3 bases not matched to a gene; V was cut back by 5 bases and J by 2 bases. The CDR3 runs to 15 residues. As DNA, the CDR3 is TGTGCCAGCAGCCGGGACAGGGGTGGCAATCAGCCCCAGCATTTT. Translated, it gives CASSRDRGGNQPQHF. The variable domain in full, with the rest retrieved from reference TRBV7-9 and TRBJ1-5, is DTGVSQNPRHKITKRGQNVTFRCDPISEHNRLYWYRQTLGQGPEFLTYFQNEAQLEKSRLLSDRFSAERPKGSFSTLEIQRTEQGDSAMYLCASSRDRGGNQPQHFGDGTRLSIL.

The chain has TRBV29-1 and TRBJ2-2; D uncertain. Trimming left V 4 bases short and J 0 bases short, with 9 bases between. CDR3 length: 14 residues. CDR1 is SQVTM and CDR2 is ANQGSEA in the germline V gene. The DNA for the CDR3 is TGCAGCGTTGCACAACTAACGAACACCGGGGAGCTGTTTTTT. Translated: CSVAQLTNTGELFF.

This chain links TRBV5-1 with TRBJ1-5, with D possibly matching TRBD1 (5 bases). CDR3 length: 15 amino acids. Germline V CDR1 and CDR2: SGHRS, YFSETQ. Trimming removed 5 bases at V and 0 bases at J, with 12 bases between. The CDR3 is CASRATVNSNQPQHF. For the CDR3, the DNA is TGCGCCAGCAGAGCGACAGTAAATAGCAATCAGCCCCAGCATTTT.

J is TRBJ1-5 and V is TRBV9; 9 nucleotides match TRBD1. The CDR3 is made up of 13 amino acids. Losses at the gene ends were 4 bases for V and 7 bases for J; bases not matched to a gene: 3. Per the germline V gene, CDR1 is SGDLS and CDR2 is YYNGEE. This CDR3 reads CASSKDRGQPQHF. CDR3 nucleotides: TGTGCCAGCAGCAAGGACAGGGGACAGCCCCAGCATTTT.

The chain uses TRBV6-5 and TRBJ1-1; weak D call: TRBD1 (6 bases). CDR1 MNHEY and CDR2 SVGAGI come from the germline V gene. The V gene lost 4 bases and the J gene lost 2 bases, with 8 bases spanning the gap. The CDR3 totals 13 residues. The CDR3 protein is CASSLDSNTEAFF. The CDR3 nucleotides are TGTGCCAGCAGTTTGGACAGCAACACTGAAGCTTTCTTT.